This T cell receptor (beta chain) emerged from a study of cytomegalovirus exposure and HLA in healthy donors. The study, taken as a whole, reports: About 90% or about 30% of the time was how often most TCR beta V segments were productive, according to an earlier analysis.

PCR used 60 Vbeta primers and 13 Jbeta primers. TCRdb's table, derived via immunoSEQ multiplex PCR, lists solely in-frame clones and lacks some. The repertoire holds about 92,000 clones, with less than 70% as singletons. This CDR3 contains 11 residues. Trimming took off 4 bases at V and 14 bases at J, with 9 bases between the two ends. CDR1 and CDR2 from the germline V gene are SNHLY and FYNNEI. Concerning this clone itself: The target antigen is unknown.

The TCR was taken from a man aged 50-59 years in good health and CMV-seronegative. Sequenced sample: PBMCs. The rearrangement joins TRBV2 to TRBJ1-6, with D possibly TRBD1 on 6 matching bases. The CDR3, as DNA: TGTGCCAGCAGTGGGGAGGGGGCCCTCCACTTT. Amino acids: CASSGEGALHF.